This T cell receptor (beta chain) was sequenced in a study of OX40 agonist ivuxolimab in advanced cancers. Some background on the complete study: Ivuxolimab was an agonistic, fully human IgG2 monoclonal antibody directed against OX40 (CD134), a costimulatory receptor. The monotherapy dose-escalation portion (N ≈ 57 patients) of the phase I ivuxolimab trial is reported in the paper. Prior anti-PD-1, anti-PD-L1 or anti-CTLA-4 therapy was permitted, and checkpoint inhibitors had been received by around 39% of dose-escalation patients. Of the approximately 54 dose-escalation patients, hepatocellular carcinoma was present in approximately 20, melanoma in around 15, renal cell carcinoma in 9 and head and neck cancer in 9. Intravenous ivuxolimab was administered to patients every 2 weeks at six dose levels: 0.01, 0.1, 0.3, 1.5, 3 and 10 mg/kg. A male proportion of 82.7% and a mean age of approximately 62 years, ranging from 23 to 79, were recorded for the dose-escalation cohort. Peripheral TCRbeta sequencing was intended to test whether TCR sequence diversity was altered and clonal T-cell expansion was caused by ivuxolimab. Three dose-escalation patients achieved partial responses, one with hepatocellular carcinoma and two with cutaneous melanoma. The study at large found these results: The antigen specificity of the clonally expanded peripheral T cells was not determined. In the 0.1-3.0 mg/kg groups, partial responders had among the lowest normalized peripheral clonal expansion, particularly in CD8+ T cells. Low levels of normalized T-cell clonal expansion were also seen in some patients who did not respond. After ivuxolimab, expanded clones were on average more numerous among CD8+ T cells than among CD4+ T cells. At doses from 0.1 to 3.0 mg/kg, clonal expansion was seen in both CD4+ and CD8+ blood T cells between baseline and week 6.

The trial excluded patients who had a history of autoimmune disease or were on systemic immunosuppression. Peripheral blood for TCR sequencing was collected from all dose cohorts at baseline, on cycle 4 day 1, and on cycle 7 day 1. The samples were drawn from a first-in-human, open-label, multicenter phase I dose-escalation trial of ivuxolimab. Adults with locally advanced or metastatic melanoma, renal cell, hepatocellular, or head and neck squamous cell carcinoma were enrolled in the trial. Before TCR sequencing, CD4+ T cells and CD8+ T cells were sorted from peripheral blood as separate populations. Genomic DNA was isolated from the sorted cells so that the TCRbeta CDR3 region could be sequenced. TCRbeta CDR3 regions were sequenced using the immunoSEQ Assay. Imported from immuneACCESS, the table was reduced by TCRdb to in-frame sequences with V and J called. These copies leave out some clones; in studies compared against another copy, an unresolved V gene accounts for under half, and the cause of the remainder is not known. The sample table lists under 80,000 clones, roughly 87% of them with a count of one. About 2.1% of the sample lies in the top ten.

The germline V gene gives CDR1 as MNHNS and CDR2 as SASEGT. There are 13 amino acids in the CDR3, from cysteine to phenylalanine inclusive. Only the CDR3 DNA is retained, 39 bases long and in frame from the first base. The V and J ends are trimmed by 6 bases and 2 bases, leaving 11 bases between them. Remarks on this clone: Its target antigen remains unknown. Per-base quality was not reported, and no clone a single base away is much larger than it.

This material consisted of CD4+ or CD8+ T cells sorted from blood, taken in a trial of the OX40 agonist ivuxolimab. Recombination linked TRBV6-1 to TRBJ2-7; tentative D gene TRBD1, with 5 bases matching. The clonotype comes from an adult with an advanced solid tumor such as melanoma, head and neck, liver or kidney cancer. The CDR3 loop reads CASRTDLTYEQYF. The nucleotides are TGTGCCAGCAGGACAGACCTTACCTACGAGCAGTACTTC.